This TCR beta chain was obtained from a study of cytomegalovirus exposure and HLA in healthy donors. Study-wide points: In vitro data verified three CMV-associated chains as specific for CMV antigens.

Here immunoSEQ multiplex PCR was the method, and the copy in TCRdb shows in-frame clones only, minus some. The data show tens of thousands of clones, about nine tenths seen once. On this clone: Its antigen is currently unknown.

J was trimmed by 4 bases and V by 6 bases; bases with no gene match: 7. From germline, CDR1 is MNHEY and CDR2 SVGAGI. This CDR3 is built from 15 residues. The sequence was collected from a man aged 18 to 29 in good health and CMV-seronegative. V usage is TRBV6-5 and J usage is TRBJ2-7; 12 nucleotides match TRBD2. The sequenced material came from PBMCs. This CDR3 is CASSLLAGGGYEQYF. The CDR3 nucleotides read TGTGCCAGCAGCTTGCTAGCGGGAGGGGGATACGAGCAGTACTTC.